This T cell receptor (beta chain) was identified in a study of regulatory T cells in long-lasting Graves disease (dated by TCRdb to 2020 to 2022). In the study overall: Antithyroid drugs had been taken for less than 3 months by newly diagnosed Graves' disease patients. This study used TCR sequencing and RNA sequencing of peripheral blood to compare persistent Graves' disease patients against newly diagnosed Graves' disease patients. The study was conducted in China and was registered as a clinical trial. TCR sequencing covered some 13 persistent and some 20 newly diagnosed Graves' disease patients, some 33 samples in total.

Comments on this clonotype: Which antigen it targets is not known. There are no base qualities to consult, and no much larger clone falls within one base.

The sample's time point label, in plain terms: newly diagnosed GD, antithyroid drugs for less than 3 months. For both TCR sequencing and RNA sequencing, RNA was extracted from PBMCs using TRIzol. Graves' disease was diagnosed according to American Thyroid Association guidelines. Recruitment of patients was carried out at an endocrinology department in Xi'an, China. Each patient gave around 9.2 milliliters of peripheral blood, collected in an EDTA anticoagulant tube. Ficoll Paque Plus density gradient separation was used to isolate PBMCs, and no further T cell sorting was done. RNA quality was checked with an Agilent 2100 Bioanalyzer and agarose gel, and concentration with a NanoDrop 2000. The paper as a whole reports these results and caveats: Only the TCR beta chain was sequenced and analyzed. A larger number of public clonotypes was shared among persistent patients (around 2,700) than among newly diagnosed patients (approximately 1,000). As a limitation, the authors acknowledged that the small sample size may reduce accuracy. The study examined only peripheral blood because the primary lesion, thyroid tissue, could not be accessed. TRBV28, TRBJ1-2 and TRBJ2-5 were preferentially used in persistent disease, while TRBV20-1 and TRBJ2-1 were favored in newly diagnosed disease. Persistent Graves' disease patients showed lower TCR Shannon entropy and fewer highly expanded clones than newly diagnosed patients, suggesting clonal expansion.

Libraries were constructed by multiplex PCR. Sequenced on an Illumina HiSeq 4000. CDR3 regions were amplified by Arm-PCR with iRepertoire HTBI primers to construct TCR beta libraries. PCR products were gel purified before sequencing. The authors' pipeline ran thus. Gene usage analysis of CDR3 amino acid clonotypes used the roughly 62 TRBV and some 15 TRBJ segments found across samples. Filtered high-quality paired reads were merged into contigs using COPE and FqMerger. Contigs were aligned with BLAST to IMGT TRBV, TRBD and TRBJ reference genes, and CDR3 was defined per IMGT. Any clonotype with a frequency above 0.1% was classified as a highly expanded clone. Shannon entropy was used to measure repertoire diversity, and the Gini coefficient was used to measure V-J evenness. A clonotype was considered public if more than one individual shared it. TCRdb ran its own pipeline on the public reads, namely fastp trimming at Q25 and MiXCR clone calling, and kept in-frame beta chains. Identical CDR3 proteins give one entry, which carries the most common genes and DNA. The V and J calls and clone size are TCRdb's, not the authors'. This sample comprises 300,000 to 450,000 distinct CDR3 sequences, roughly a sixth of them detected only once. The ten largest make up about a fifth of the sample.

V is cut by 6 bases and J by 4 bases, and the space between the germline ends is 19 bases. The CDR3 measures 16 amino acids from cysteine to phenylalanine. This entry keeps only the CDR3 DNA: 48 bases, framed from base 1. From a lookup of the germline V gene, CDR1 and CDR2 are WSHSY and SAAADI. Sequences were derived from peripheral blood mononuclear cells (PBMCs), sampled at new diagnosis, from a patient treated with antithyroid drugs. This TCR derives from a female donor with Graves disease. Recombination connected TRBV10-2 to TRBJ2-1; the D assignment is uncertain and may be TRBD1 or TRBD2, with 5 bases supporting each. The CDR3: CASSHPGTRAYNEQFF. The DNA reads as follows: TGCGCCAGCAGCCATCCCGGGACGCGCGCTTACAATGAGCAGTTCTTC.